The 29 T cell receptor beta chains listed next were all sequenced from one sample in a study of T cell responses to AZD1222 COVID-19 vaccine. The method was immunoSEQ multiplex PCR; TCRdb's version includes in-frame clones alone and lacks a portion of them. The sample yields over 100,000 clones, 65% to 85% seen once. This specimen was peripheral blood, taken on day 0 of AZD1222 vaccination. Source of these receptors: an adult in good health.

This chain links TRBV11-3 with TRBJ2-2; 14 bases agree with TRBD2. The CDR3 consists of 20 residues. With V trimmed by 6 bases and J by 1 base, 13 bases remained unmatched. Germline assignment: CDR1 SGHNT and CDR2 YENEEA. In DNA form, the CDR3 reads TGTGCCAGCAGAACAACCGGGACTAGCGGGAGTTTTATGAACACCGGGGAGCTGTTTTTT. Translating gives CASRTTGTSGSFMNTGELFF.

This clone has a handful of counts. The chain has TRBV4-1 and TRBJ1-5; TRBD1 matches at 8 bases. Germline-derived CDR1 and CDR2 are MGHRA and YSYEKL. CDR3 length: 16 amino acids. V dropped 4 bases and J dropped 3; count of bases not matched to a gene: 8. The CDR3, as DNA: TGCGCCAGCAGCCTTTCGGACAGGGTGGACAATCAGCCCCAGCATTTT. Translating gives CASSLSDRVDNQPQHF.

The CDR3 sequence: CASRGQSYSNQPQHF. The CDR3, as DNA: TGTGCCAGCAGGGGACAGTCCTATAGCAATCAGCCCCAGCATTTT. The V gene is TRBV2, the J gene TRBJ1-5; 7 positions match TRBD1. Germline CDR1 reads SNHLY; CDR2 reads FYNNEI. After removal of 6 bases from V and 0 bases from J, the junction contained 5 bases not matched to a gene. CDR3 length equals 15 residues.

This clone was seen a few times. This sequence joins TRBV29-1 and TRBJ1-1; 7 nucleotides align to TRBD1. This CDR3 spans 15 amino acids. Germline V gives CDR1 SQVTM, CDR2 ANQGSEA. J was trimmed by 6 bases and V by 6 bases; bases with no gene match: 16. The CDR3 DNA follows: TGCAGCGTCCTTGGGGGAGGGGGCAGAGGGCCTGAAGCTTTCTTT. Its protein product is CSVLGGGGRGPEAFF.

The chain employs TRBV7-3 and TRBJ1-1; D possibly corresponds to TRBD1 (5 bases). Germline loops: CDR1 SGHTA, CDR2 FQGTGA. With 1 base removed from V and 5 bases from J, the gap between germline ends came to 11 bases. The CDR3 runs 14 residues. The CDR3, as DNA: TGTGCCAGCAGCTTAATGGGGGGTGGAACTGAAGCTTTCTTT. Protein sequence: CASSLMGGGTEAFF.

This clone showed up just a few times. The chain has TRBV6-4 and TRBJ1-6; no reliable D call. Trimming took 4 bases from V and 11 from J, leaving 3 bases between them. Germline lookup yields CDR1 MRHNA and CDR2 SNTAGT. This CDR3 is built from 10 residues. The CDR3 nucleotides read TGTGCCAGCAGTGCCCCACCCCTCCACTTT. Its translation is CASSAPPLHF.

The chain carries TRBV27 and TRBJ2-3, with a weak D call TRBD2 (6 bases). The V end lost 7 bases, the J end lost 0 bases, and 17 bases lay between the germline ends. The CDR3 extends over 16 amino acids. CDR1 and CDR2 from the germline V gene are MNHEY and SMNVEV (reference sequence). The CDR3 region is CASTRTASGSTDTQYF. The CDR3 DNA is TGTGCCAGCACCCGAACAGCGAGCGGGAGCACAGATACGCAGTATTTT.

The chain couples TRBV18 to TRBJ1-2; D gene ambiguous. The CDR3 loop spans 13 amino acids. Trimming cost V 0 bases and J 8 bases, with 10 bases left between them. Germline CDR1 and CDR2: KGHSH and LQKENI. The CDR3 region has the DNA TGTGCCAGCTCACCACCGGGGAACCGCGGCTACACCTTC. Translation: CASSPPGNRGYTF.

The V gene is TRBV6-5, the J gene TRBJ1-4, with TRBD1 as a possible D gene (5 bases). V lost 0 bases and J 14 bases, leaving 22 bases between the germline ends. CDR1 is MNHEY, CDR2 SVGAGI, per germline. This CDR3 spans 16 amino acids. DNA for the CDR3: TGTGCCAGCAGTTACTCGATACCCGGACACCAGGGCCAGCTGTTTTTT. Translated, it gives CASSYSIPGHQGQLFF.

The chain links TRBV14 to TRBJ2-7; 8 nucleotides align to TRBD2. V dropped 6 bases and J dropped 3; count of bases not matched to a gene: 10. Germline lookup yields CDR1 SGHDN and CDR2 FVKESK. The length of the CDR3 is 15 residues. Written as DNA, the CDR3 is TGTGCCAGCAGTCCCAGTAGCGGGACTTTCTACGAGCAGTACTTC. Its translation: CASSPSSGTFYEQYF.

DNA of the CDR3: TGTGCCAGCAGCGCCCTGGGGGGACTGAGCATTACGAATGAGCAGTTCTTC. Its protein is CASSALGGLSITNEQFF. The rearrangement links TRBV5-5 to TRBJ2-1; D is perhaps TRBD2 (6 bases). Germline-derived CDR1 and CDR2 are SGHKS and YYEKEE (reference sequence). The CDR3 runs to 17 residues. Trimming pared 4 bases from V and 7 bases from J, leaving 24 bases between.

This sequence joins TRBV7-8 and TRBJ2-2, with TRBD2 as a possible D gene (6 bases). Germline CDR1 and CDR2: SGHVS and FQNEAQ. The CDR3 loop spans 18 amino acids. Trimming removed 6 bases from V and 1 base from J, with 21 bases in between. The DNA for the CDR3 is TGTGCCAGCAGAGTCGCTGGCCGGACCGGGAGGAACACCGGGGAGCTGTTTTTT. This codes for CASRVAGRTGRNTGELFF. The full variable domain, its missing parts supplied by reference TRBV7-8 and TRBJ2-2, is GAGVSQSPRYKVAKRGQDVALRCDPISGHVSLFWYQQALGQGPEFLTYFQNEAQLDKSGLPSDRFFAERPEGSVSTLKIQRTQQEDSAVYLCASRVAGRTGRNTGELFFGEGSRLTVL.

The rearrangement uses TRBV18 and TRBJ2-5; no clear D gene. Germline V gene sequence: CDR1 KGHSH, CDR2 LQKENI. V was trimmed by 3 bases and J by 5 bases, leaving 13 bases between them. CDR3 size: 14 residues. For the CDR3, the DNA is TGTGCCAGCTCACCTAGTCAGAGGCGGGAGACCCAGTACTTC. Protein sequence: CASSPSQRRETQYF.

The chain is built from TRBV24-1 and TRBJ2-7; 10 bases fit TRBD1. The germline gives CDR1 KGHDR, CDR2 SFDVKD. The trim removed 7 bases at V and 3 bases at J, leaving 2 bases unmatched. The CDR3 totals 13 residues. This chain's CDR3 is CATRRTGGYEQYF. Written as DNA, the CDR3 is TGTGCCACCAGACGGACAGGGGGCTACGAGCAGTACTTC.

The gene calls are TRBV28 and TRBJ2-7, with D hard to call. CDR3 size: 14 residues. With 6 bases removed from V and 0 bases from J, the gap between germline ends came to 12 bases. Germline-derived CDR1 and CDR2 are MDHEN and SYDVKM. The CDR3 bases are TGTGCCAGCAGACCGCAGAGAAGCTCCTACGAGCAGTACTTC. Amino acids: CASRPQRSSYEQYF.

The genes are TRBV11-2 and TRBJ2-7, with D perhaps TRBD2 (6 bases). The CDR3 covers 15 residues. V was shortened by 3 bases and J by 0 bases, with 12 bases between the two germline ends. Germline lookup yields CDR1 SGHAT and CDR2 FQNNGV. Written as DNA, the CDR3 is TGTGCCAGCAGCTTCAGTAGCGGTAGCTCCTACGAGCAGTACTTC. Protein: CASSFSSGSSYEQYF.

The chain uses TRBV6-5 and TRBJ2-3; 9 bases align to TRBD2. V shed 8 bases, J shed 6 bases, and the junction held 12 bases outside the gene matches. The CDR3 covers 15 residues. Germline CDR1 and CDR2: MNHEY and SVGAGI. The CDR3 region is CASSGVAGARDTQYF. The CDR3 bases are TGTGCCAGCTCAGGAGTAGCGGGAGCCAGGGATACGCAGTATTTT.

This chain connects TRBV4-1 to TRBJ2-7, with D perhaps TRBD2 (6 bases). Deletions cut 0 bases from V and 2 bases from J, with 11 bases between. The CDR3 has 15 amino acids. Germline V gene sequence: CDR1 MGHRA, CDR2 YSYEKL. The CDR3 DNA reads TGCGCCAGCAGCCAAGACCGGGACTCGACCTACGAGCAGTACTTC. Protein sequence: CASSQDRDSTYEQYF.

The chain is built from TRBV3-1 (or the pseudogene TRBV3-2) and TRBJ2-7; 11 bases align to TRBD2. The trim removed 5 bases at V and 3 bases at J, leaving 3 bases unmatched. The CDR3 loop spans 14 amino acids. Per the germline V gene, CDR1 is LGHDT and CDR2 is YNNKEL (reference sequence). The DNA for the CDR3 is TGTGCCAGCAGCACTAGCGGGGGTCGCTACGAGCAGTACTTC. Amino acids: CASSTSGGRYEQYF.

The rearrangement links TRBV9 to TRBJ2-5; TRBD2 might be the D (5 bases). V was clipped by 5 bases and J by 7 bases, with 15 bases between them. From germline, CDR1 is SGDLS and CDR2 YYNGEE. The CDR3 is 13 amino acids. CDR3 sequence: CASRREITGTQYF. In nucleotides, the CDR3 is TGTGCCAGCAGGAGGGAGATCACGGGGACCCAGTACTTC.

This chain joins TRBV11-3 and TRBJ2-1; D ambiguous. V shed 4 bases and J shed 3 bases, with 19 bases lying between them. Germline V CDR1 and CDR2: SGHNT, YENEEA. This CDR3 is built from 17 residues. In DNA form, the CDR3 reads TGTGCCAGCAGCTCGGGCCGGGCCCCGAGGAACTACAATGAGCAGTTCTTC. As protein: CASSSGRAPRNYNEQFF.

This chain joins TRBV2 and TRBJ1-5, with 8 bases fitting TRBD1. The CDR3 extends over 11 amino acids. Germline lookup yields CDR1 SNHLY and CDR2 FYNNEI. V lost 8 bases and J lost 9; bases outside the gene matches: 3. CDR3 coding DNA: TGTGCCAGCTCACAGGGGGTGCCCCAGCATTTT. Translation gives CASSQGVPQHF.

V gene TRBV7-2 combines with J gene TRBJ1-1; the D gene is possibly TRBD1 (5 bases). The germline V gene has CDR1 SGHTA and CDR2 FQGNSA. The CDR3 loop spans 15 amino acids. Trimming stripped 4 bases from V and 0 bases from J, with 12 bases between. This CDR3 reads CASSSQGSMNTEAFF. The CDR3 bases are TGTGCCAGCAGCTCGCAGGGTTCCATGAACACTGAAGCTTTCTTT.

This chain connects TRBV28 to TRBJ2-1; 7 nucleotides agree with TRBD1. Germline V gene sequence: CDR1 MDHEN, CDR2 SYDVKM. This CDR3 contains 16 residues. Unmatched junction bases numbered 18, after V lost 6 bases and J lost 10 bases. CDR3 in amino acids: CASRHPGLRTGEEQFF. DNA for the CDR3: TGTGCCAGCAGACACCCCGGGTTAAGGACAGGTGAAGAGCAGTTCTTC.

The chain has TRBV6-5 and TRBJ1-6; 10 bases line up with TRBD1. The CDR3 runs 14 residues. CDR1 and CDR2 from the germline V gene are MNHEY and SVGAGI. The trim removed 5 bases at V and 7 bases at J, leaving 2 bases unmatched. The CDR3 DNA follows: TGTGCCAGCAGTAGGGGACAGGGGAATTCACCCCTCCACTTT. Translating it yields CASSRGQGNSPLHF.

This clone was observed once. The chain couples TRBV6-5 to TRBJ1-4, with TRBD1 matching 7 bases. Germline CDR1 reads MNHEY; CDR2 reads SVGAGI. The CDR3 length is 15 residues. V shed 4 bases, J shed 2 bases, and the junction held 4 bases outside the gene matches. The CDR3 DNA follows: TGTGCCAGCAGTTCCGCAGGGGGGACTAATGAAAAACTGTTTTTT. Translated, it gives CASSSAGGTNEKLFF.

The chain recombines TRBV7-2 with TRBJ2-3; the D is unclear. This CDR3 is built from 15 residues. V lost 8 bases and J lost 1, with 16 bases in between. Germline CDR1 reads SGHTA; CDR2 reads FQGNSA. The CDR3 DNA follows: TGTGCCAGCGGGCACTACGGTGGGGGCACAGATACGCAGTATTTT. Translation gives CASGHYGGGTDTQYF.

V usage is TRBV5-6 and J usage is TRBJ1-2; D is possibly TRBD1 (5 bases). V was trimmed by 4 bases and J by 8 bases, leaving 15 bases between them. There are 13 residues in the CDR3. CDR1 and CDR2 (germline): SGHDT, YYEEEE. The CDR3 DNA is TGTGCCAGCAGCCCGGTGGGGGATCGGGGCTACACCTTC. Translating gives CASSPVGDRGYTF.

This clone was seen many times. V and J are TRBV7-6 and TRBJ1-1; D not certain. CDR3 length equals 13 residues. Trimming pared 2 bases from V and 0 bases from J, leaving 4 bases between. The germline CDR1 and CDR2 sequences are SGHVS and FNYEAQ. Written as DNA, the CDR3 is TGTGCCAGCAGCTTATCTCTGAACACTGAAGCTTTCTTT. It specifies CASSLSLNTEAFF.